The T cell receptor beta chain under discussion was sequenced for a study of regulatory T cells in long-lasting Graves disease. The time point denotes: newly diagnosed GD, antithyroid drugs for less than 3 months. TCR sequences were obtained from RNA taken from PBMCs. Staff took approximately 10 milliliters of peripheral blood and put it into EDTA tubes. Library construction for TCR beta used iRepertoire HTBI primers and Arm-PCR of CDR3 regions. MiXCR, applied by TCRdb to the multiplex PCR reads, yields one record per CDR3 protein. The table has fewer than 550,000 distinct CDR3 sequences, around 15% seen once. General study findings and limits: Persistent disease exhibited a predilection for TRBV28, TRBJ1-2 and TRBJ2-5.

The CDR3 is 13 amino acids. Looked up from germline, CDR1 is MDHEN and CDR2 is SYDVKM. Concerning this clonotype: The antigen is not known. This may be a read error: a much more frequent sequence differs by one nucleotide.

The sample was also reused in another study, on T cells in Graves' hyperthyroidism and ophthalmopathy. This second study says: The study based diagnoses on clinical symptoms, serum thyroxine and TRAb, thyroid ultrasound and orbital computed tomography. The HTBI primer set was used in a first-round RT-PCR of the TCR CDR3.

The rearrangement joins TRBV28 to TRBJ1-1; possible D gene TRBD1, 5 bases. The source is a woman in her late teens or twenties with Graves disease. Material: peripheral blood mononuclear cells (PBMCs), obtained at new diagnosis, from a patient treated with antithyroid drugs. The CDR3 sequence: CASSLSLGVGASF. The CDR3 nucleotides are TGTGCCAGCAGTTTAAGCCTCGGGGTAGGGGCTTCCTTT.